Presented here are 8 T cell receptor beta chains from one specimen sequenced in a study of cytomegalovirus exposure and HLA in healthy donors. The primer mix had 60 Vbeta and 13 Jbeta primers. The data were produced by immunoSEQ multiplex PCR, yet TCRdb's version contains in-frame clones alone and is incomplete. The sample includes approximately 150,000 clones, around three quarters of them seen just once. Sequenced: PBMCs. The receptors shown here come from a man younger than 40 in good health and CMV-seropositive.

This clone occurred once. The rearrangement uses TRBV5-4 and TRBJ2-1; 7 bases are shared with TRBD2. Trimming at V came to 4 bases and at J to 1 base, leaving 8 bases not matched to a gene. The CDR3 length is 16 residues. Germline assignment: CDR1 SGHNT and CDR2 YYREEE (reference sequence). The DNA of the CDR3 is TGTGCCAGCAGCCCCCCAGCGGGGTTATCCTACAATGAGCAGTTCTTC. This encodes CASSPPAGLSYNEQFF.

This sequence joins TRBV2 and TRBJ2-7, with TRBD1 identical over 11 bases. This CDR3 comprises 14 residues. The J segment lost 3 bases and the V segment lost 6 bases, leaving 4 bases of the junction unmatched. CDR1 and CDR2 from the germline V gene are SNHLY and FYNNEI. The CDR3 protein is CASRAGQGDYEQYF. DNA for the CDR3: TGTGCCAGCAGAGCGGGACAGGGGGACTACGAGCAGTACTTC.

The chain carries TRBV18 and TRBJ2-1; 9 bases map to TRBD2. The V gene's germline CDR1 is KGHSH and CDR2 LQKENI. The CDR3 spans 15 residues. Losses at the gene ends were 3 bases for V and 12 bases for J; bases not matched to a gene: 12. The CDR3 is CASSPLTIAGDLQFF. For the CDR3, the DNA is TGTGCCAGCTCACCCCTAACGATAGCGGGGGACCTGCAGTTCTTC.

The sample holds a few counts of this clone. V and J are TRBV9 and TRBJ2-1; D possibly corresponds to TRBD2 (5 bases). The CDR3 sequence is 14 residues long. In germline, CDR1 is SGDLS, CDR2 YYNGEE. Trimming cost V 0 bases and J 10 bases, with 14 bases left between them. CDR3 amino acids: CASSVAPGNREQFF. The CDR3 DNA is TGTGCCAGCAGCGTAGCCCCGGGGAATCGGGAGCAGTTCTTC.

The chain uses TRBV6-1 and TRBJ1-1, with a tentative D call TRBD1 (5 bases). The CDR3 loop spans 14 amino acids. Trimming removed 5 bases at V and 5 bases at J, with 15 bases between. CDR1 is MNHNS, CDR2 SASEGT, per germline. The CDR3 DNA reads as TGTGCCAGCAGTACCCAGGGTGGAAGTACTGAAGCTTTCTTT. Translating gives CASSTQGGSTEAFF.

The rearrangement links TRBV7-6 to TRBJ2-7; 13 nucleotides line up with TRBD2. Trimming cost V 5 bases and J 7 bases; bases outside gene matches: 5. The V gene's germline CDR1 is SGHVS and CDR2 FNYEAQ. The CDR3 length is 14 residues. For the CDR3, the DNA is TGTGCCAGCAGCCGAACTAGCGGGGGGGCGGAGCAGTACTTC. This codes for CASSRTSGGAEQYF.

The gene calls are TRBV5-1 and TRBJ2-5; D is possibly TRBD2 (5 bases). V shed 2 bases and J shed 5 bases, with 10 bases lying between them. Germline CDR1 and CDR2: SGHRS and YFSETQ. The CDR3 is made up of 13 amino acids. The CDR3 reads CASSLTGSETQYF. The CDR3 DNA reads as TGCGCCAGCAGCTTAACGGGGAGTGAGACCCAGTACTTC.

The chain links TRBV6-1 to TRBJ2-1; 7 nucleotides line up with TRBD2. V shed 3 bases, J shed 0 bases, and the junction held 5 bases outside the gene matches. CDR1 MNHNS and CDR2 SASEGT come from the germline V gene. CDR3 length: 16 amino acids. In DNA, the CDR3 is TGTGCCAGCAGTGATTTGCGGGGGAGCTCCTACAATGAGCAGTTCTTC. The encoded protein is CASSDLRGSSYNEQFF.